The sequence of this T cell receptor beta chain was determined in a study of T-cell memory formation after mild COVID-19. 5'RACE, which relied on constant-segment primers, yielded TCR alpha and TCR beta cDNA libraries carrying sample barcodes and UMIs. TCRdb fed the 5' RACE reads into MiXCR, producing one record per CDR3 protein. The sample contains 550,000 to 600,000 distinct CDR3 sequences, 15% to 20% of which appear only once. V gave up 6 bases and J gave up 3 bases; unmatched junction bases: 14. Germline CDR1 and CDR2: SGHAT and FQNNGV. The CDR3 length is 19 residues. Regarding the study as a whole: Detection of some responders pre-infection suggested pre-existing cross-reactive memory T cells participated.

In its sample, this clonotype was seen a few times. What it recognizes is unknown. The rearrangement joins TRBV11-2 to TRBJ2-6, with 10 positions matching TRBD1. Sequencing used PBMCs or a T cell subset sorted from them (not recorded which). This sequence originates from an adult woman who had mild COVID-19 (a few samples of this study predate the infection). Cell type and time point are not known. The CDR3 DNA follows: TGTGCCAGCAGTTCCCTCCGGGACAGGGGCTTTGGTGGGGCCAACGTCCTGACTTTC. Protein sequence: CASSSLRDRGFGGANVLTF.